This T cell receptor (beta chain) originates from a study of siplizumab effects on memory and regulatory T cells. Data came from immunoSEQ multiplex PCR; TCRdb stores just in-frame clones and leaves some out. The profile shows approximately 100,000 clones, about nine tenths of them singletons. This clone was seen once. Trimming removed 6 bases from V and 6 bases from J; junction bases left unmatched: 13. This CDR3 has 15 residues. Per germline, CDR1 MNHEY and CDR2 SVGAGI. The origin of this receptor is a human donor in good health. Material: non-Treg CD4+ T cells sorted from blood. The V and J genes are TRBV6-5 and TRBJ1-1; 7 bases match TRBD1. The CDR3 here is CASRPRRGQIAEAFF. Here the CDR3 DNA reads TGTGCCAGCAGGCCAAGAAGGGGGCAGATCGCTGAAGCTTTCTTT.